The subject of this entry is one TCR beta chain. Antigen specificity is unknown. The authors prepared UMI-labeled TRB cDNA libraries by 5' RACE. TCRdb derives one entry per CDR3 protein from the 5' RACE reads, leaving out DNA. This listing includes some 47,000 distinct CDR3 sequences. The source of the sample is a study of CXCR3-negative and CXCR3-positive naive CD8 T cells. Study findings and constraints: Surface CD5 was comparable between naive subsets; TCR strength was inferred from TRB CDR3 properties. Against CXCR3-negative naive cells, CXCR3-positive naive cells showed more hydrophobic TRB CDR3s.

The CDR3 spans 14 residues. The V gene's germline CDR1 is MRHNA and CDR2 SNTAGT. The authors gated naive CD8+ T cells as CD45RO-CCR7+CD27+CD95-. The genes are TRBV6-4 and TRBJ1-6; TCRdb calls TRBD1, which cannot be checked without DNA. The receptor was isolated from a human donor in good health. Some clones in this sample may be carry-over from other donors' samples. The sequenced sample consisted of naive CXCR3+ CD8+ T cells from blood. As for subset: CD45RO-CCR7+CD27+CD95- naive CD8+ T cells expressing CXCR3 (TNR3+). The CDR3 is CASSDSGGGSPLHF.